One and the same sample provided the 22 T cell receptor beta chains below, sequenced in a study of shared clonotypes between healthy human individuals. Generated by immunoSEQ multiplex PCR, the TCRdb table keeps only in-frame clones and is missing some. Among fewer than 400,000 clones listed, roughly 70% were seen once. Sequencing input: memory CD4+ T cells sorted from blood. The subset: CD45RA-negative fraction. The source is a young man in good health.

V is TRBV9 and J is TRBJ1-2; no firm D call. Trimming pared 0 bases from V and 7 bases from J, leaving 16 bases between. Germline lookup yields CDR1 SGDLS and CDR2 YYNGEE. This CDR3 spans 15 amino acids. The CDR3: CASSVAPAGFRGYTF. The CDR3, as DNA: TGTGCCAGCAGCGTAGCCCCCGCCGGGTTTCGTGGCTACACCTTC.

The chain joins TRBV21-1 to TRBJ1-4. TRBV21-1 is recorded as a pseudogene. This CDR3 comprises 19 residues. The CDR3, as DNA: TGTGCCAGCAGCAAAGGCGGAATAGGGAAACCGAACTATAATGAAAAACTGTTTTTT. Translating it yields CASSKGGIGKPNYNEKLFF.

The chain is built from TRBV5-6 and TRBJ2-1, with D perhaps TRBD1 (5 bases). V lost 0 bases to trimming and J lost 8 bases, with 9 bases between them. This CDR3 spans 13 amino acids. In germline, CDR1 is SGHDT, CDR2 YYEEEE. The DNA for the CDR3 is TGTGCCAGCAGCTTGGTGCAGGGCTATGAGCAGTTCTTC. Translation gives CASSLVQGYEQFF.

This clone was seen once. This chain connects TRBV7-2 to TRBJ2-7, with 7 bases identical to TRBD1. The trim removed 5 bases at V and 3 bases at J, leaving 7 bases unmatched. Germline CDR1 and CDR2: SGHTA and FQGNSA. The CDR3 sequence is 14 residues long. The CDR3 nucleotides read TGTGCCAGCAGCCTCCGACAGGGTTTCTACGAGCAGTACTTC. Amino acids: CASSLRQGFYEQYF.

The V and J genes are TRBV6-1 and TRBJ2-7; no definite D call. CDR3 length equals 16 residues. V was clipped by 3 bases and J by 7 bases, with 22 bases between them. Germline lookup yields CDR1 MNHNS and CDR2 SASEGT. The CDR3, as DNA: TGTGCCAGCAGTGATGTGCATCGGCCCGGTCTTGAGGAGCAGTACTTC. It specifies CASSDVHRPGLEEQYF.

The chain links TRBV7-9 to TRBJ1-5; D gene uncertain. V dropped 7 bases and J dropped 4 bases, with 17 bases sitting between them. Per the germline V gene, CDR1 is SEHNR and CDR2 is FQNEAQ (reference sequence). The CDR3 contains 15 residues. The CDR3 loop reads CASTRGEGSNQPQHF. For the CDR3, the DNA is TGTGCCAGCACCCGTGGGGAAGGCTCTAATCAGCCCCAGCATTTT.

This clone was seen only a few times. The V call is TRBV30, the J call TRBJ2-2, with 7 bases matching TRBD1. This CDR3 is 14 amino acids long. Germline V gives CDR1 GTSNPN, CDR2 SVGIG (reference sequence). After removal of 3 bases from V and 4 bases from J, the junction contained 5 bases not matched to a gene. CDR3 sequence (DNA): TGTGCCTGGAGGGAACAGGGGAGCACCGGGGAGCTGTTTTTT. This sequence encodes CAWREQGSTGELFF. Variable domain in full (rest from reference TRBV30 and TRBJ2-2): SQTIHQWPATLVQPVGSPLSLECTVEGTSNPNLYWYRQAAGRGLQLLFYSVGIGQISSEVPQNLSASRPQDRQFILSSKKLLLSDSGFYLCAWREQGSTGELFFGEGSRLTVL.

This chain joins TRBV11-2 and TRBJ2-3; D is perhaps TRBD1 (5 bases). The CDR3 has 14 residues. Germline CDR1 and CDR2: SGHAT and FQNNGV. The V gene lost 5 bases and the J gene lost 6 bases, with 15 bases spanning the gap. The CDR3: CASSPDRTSDTQYF. CDR3 DNA: TGTGCCAGCAGCCCCGACAGAACTTCCGATACGCAGTATTTT.

This clone was seen once. The chain couples TRBV10-3 to TRBJ2-1, with a weak D call TRBD2 (6 bases). CDR1 is ENHRY and CDR2 is SYGVKD in the germline V gene. This CDR3 contains 14 residues. Trimming removed 6 bases from V and 3 bases from J, with 12 bases in between. The CDR3 is CAISGSGNYNEQFF. The DNA for the CDR3 is TGTGCCATCAGCGGTAGCGGAAACTACAATGAGCAGTTCTTC.

In the case of this clone: This same CDR3 is encoded by further DNA sequences in the sample. This chain joins TRBV7-7 and TRBJ2-2; D is ambiguous. V was shortened by 5 bases and J by 0 bases, with 4 bases between the two germline ends. This CDR3 has 13 amino acids. CDR1 is SSHAT and CDR2 is FNYEAQ in the germline V gene (reference sequence). The CDR3 region has the DNA TGTGCCAGCAGCCGGACGAACACCGGGGAGCTGTTTTTT. It codes for CASSRTNTGELFF.

The chain links TRBV6-5 to TRBJ1-1; D remains unclear. Per germline, CDR1 MNHEY and CDR2 SVGAGI. The CDR3 runs 13 residues. Deletions cut 2 bases from V and 1 base from J, with 5 bases between. The CDR3 loop is CASSYRANTEAFF. DNA for the CDR3: TGTGCCAGCAGTTACAGGGCGAACACTGAAGCTTTCTTT.

CDR3 protein: CASSIARSSGNTIYF. CDR3 in DNA: TGTGCCAGTAGTATCGCCAGGTCCTCTGGAAACACCATATATTTT. The chain joins TRBV19 to TRBJ1-3; D uncertain. The length of the CDR3 is 15 residues. CDR1 is LNHDA and CDR2 is SQIVND in the germline V gene (reference sequence). V dropped 3 bases and J dropped 0 bases, with 9 bases sitting between them.

This rearrangement joins TRBV28 to TRBJ2-1; TRBD2 agrees at 16 bases. V trimming: 7 bases; J trimming: 6 bases; junction bases outside the gene matches: 3. Germline-derived CDR1 and CDR2 are MDHEN and SYDVKM. The CDR3 contains 15 residues. DNA for the CDR3: TGTGCCAGCAAAGGGACTAGCGGGAGGGCCAATGAGCAGTTCTTC. Translated: CASKGTSGRANEQFF.

The V call is TRBV4-3, the J call TRBJ2-1; D is uncertain. Germline loops: CDR1 LGHNA, CDR2 YSLEER. This CDR3 is built from 14 residues. Trimming removed 4 bases from V and 9 bases from J, with 16 bases in between. CDR3 coding DNA: TGCGCCAGCAGCCCCCACGGAGAATACGGTGAGCAGTTCTTC. This gives the protein CASSPHGEYGEQFF.

This clone was counted only a few times. The chain employs TRBV12-1 and TRBJ1-5; the table assigns TRBD1, which was not confirmed against the DNA. TRBV12-1 constitutes a pseudogene. CDR3 length: 16 residues. CDR3 sequence reads: CASSRGQGVGNQPQHF. DNA of the CDR3: TGTGCCAGCAGCCGGGGACAGGGGGTAGGCAATCAGCCCCAGCATTTT.

The V gene is TRBV6-5, the J gene TRBJ2-5; D possibly corresponds to TRBD2 (6 bases). The CDR3 is 12 residues long. Germline CDR1 MNHEY, CDR2 SVGAGI. V was pared by 8 bases and J by 2 bases, with 9 bases between. CDR3: CASRAGQETQYF. CDR3 coding DNA: TGTGCCAGCCGGGCGGGACAAGAGACCCAGTACTTC.

The rearrangement links TRBV25-1 to TRBJ1-4; weak D call: TRBD1 (6 bases). This CDR3 region has 15 residues. V lost 3 bases to trimming and J lost 2 bases, with 10 bases between them. CDR1 MGHDK and CDR2 SYGVNS come from the germline V gene. The CDR3 DNA reads TGTGCCAGCAGTGATCTCAGGGGCACTAATGAAAAACTGTTTTTT. It yields the protein CASSDLRGTNEKLFF.

V and J are TRBV28 and TRBJ1-5; D might be TRBD1 (5 bases). Germline V CDR1 and CDR2: MDHEN, SYDVKM. The CDR3 has 14 amino acids. The V gene lost 4 bases and the J gene lost 7 bases, with 14 bases spanning the gap. The CDR3 is CASSYGGSGQPQHF. The CDR3 DNA reads as TGTGCCAGCAGTTACGGGGGGAGCGGCCAGCCCCAGCATTTT.

V usage is TRBV18 and J usage is TRBJ2-7, with a tentative D call TRBD1 (5 bases). V gave up 6 bases and J gave up 1 base, with 13 bases separating them. Germline V gene data show CDR1 as KGHSH and CDR2 as LQKENI. This CDR3 spans 14 amino acids. CDR3 region: CASSLTDSSYEQYF. In DNA, the CDR3 is TGTGCCAGCTCCCTCACAGACAGTTCCTACGAGCAGTACTTC.

The rearrangement uses TRBV7-2 and TRBJ2-7; 9 bases are a match to TRBD1. V dropped 2 bases and J dropped 6; count of bases not matched to a gene: 5. The CDR3 spans 14 residues. The V gene's germline CDR1 is SGHTA and CDR2 FQGNSA. The CDR3 here is CASSLQQGAREQYF. DNA for the CDR3: TGTGCCAGCAGCTTACAACAGGGGGCGCGCGAGCAGTACTTC.

The chain links TRBV5-1 to TRBJ2-3, with D possibly being TRBD1 (6 bases). The CDR3 consists of 15 residues. In germline, CDR1 is SGHRS, CDR2 YFSETQ. Trimming left V 4 bases short and J 2 bases short, with 14 bases between. The CDR3 reads CASSTDRPVTDTQYF. The CDR3 DNA reads as TGCGCCAGCAGCACCGACAGGCCAGTCACAGATACGCAGTATTTT.

This sequence joins TRBV6-5 and TRBJ2-2; no clear D gene. V was pared by 7 bases and J by 6 bases, with 12 bases between. Germline V CDR1 and CDR2: MNHEY, SVGAGI. This CDR3 has 13 residues. This CDR3 is CASTLRGSGELFF. In DNA form, the CDR3 reads TGTGCCAGCACTTTACGTGGGTCCGGGGAGCTGTTTTTT.